A selection of T cell receptor beta chains follows, all from one sample in a study of cytomegalovirus exposure and HLA in healthy donors. TCRdb keeps only in-frame clones here, not all; method: immunoSEQ multiplex PCR. This sample has about 150,000 clones, with more than 60% found just once. The material sequenced was PBMCs. The receptors were sampled from a woman in her forties in good health and CMV-seronegative. CDR3s include the opening cysteine and the closing phenylalanine or tryptophan. The D gene is left open where the match is weak. The size entry is marked missing in some rows and otherwise reads once, few, many or a size class.

CDR3 DNA: TGTGCCAGCAGCTCAACACAAGGGACAGGGGCTCTCCAAGCGAATGAAGCTTTCTTT
CDR3 protein: CASSSTQGTGALQANEAFF
clone size: NA
J gene: TRBJ1-1
V gene: TRBV13
D gene: TRBD1
CDR3 length: 19

CDR3 DNA: TGTGCCAGCAGTTCCGGCGGGTTTGGAAACACCATATATTTT
CDR3 protein: CASSSGGFGNTIYF
clone size: NA
J gene: TRBJ1-3
V gene: TRBV28
D gene: NA
CDR3 length: 14

CDR3 DNA: TGTGCCAGCAGCTTAGGCTTTTCCGGGGTGAACACTGAAGCTTTCTTT
CDR3 protein: CASSLGFSGVNTEAFF
clone size: NA
J gene: TRBJ1-1
V gene: TRBV11-2
D gene: NA
CDR3 length: 16

CDR3 DNA: TGTGCCAGCAGTAGCGGGACAGGCCTCAACTCACCCCTCCACTTT
CDR3 protein: CASSSGTGLNSPLHF
clone size: NA
J gene: TRBJ1-6
V gene: TRBV28
D gene: TRBD1
CDR3 length: 15

CDR3 DNA: TGTGCCAGCAGTACCAGGCCCCCTGAGACCCAGTACTTC
CDR3 protein: CASSTRPPETQYF
clone size: NA
J gene: TRBJ2-5
V gene: TRBV27
D gene: NA
CDR3 length: 13

CDR3 DNA: TGTGCCATCAGCTACACGGAGGAGACCCAGTACTTC
CDR3 protein: CAISYTEETQYF
clone size: NA
J gene: TRBJ2-5
V gene: TRBV10-3
D gene: NA
CDR3 length: 12

CDR3 DNA: TGTGCCAGCCATCGGACAGGAGGATCCACTGAAGCTTTCTTT
CDR3 protein: CASHRTGGSTEAFF
clone size: NA
J gene: TRBJ1-1
V gene: TRBV25-1
D gene: TRBD1
CDR3 length: 14

CDR3 DNA: TGTGCCAGCAGCTTAGTAGCGGGGTCCACCGGGGAGCTGTTTTTT
CDR3 protein: CASSLVAGSTGELFF
clone size: NA
J gene: TRBJ2-2
V gene: TRBV7-6
D gene: TRBD2
CDR3 length: 15

CDR3 DNA: TGTGCCAGCAGCTGGGGACTAGCGGGCATCGAGCAGTACTTC
CDR3 protein: CASSWGLAGIEQYF
clone size: NA
J gene: TRBJ2-7
V gene: TRBV11-3
D gene: TRBD2
CDR3 length: 14

CDR3 DNA: TGTGCCAGCAGTACTGACCTTCCGGGACAGGGGGCTCCCTACGAGCAGTACTTC
CDR3 protein: CASSTDLPGQGAPYEQYF
clone size: NA
J gene: TRBJ2-7
V gene: TRBV27
D gene: TRBD1
CDR3 length: 18

CDR3 DNA: TGTGCCAGCAGTTTGGAGTCCTATAATTCACCCCTCCACTTT
CDR3 protein: CASSLESYNSPLHF
clone size: NA
J gene: TRBJ1-6
V gene: TRBV27
D gene: NA
CDR3 length: 14

CDR3 DNA: TGCGCCAGCAGCTTGAGTAGCGGGAGGGCGGGCTATGAGCAGTTCTTC
CDR3 protein: CASSLSSGRAGYEQFF
clone size: NA
J gene: TRBJ2-1
V gene: TRBV5-1
D gene: TRBD2
CDR3 length: 16

CDR3 DNA: TGTGCCAGCAGTGACAGGGAAGCTTTCTTT
CDR3 protein: CASSDREAFF
clone size: few
J gene: TRBJ1-1
V gene: TRBV7-9
D gene: NA
CDR3 length: 10

CDR3 DNA: TGTGCCTGGAGTGGGGAGGGGAGCAATCAGCCCCAGCATTTT
CDR3 protein: CAWSGEGSNQPQHF
clone size: NA
J gene: TRBJ1-5
V gene: TRBV30
D gene: NA
CDR3 length: 14

CDR3 DNA: TGTGCCAGCAGTTCTATATCTAGTCTCCAAGAGACCCAGTACTTC
CDR3 protein: CASSSISSLQETQYF
clone size: NA
J gene: TRBJ2-5
V gene: TRBV27
D gene: NA
CDR3 length: 15

CDR3 DNA: TGTGCCAGCAGTTTGGGACAGGGGGATGAAAAACTGTTTTTT
CDR3 protein: CASSLGQGDEKLFF
clone size: many
J gene: TRBJ1-4
V gene: TRBV21-1
D gene: NA
CDR3 length: 14

CDR3 DNA: TGTGCCAGCAGCTCAGGGACAGCTACTAACTATGGCTACACCTTC
CDR3 protein: CASSSGTATNYGYTF
clone size: NA
J gene: TRBJ1-2
V gene: TRBV5-6
D gene: TRBD1
CDR3 length: 15

CDR3 DNA: TGTGCCAGCAGCTTTTCTAGCTTACCGTACGAGCAGTACTTC
CDR3 protein: CASSFSSLPYEQYF
clone size: NA
J gene: TRBJ2-7
V gene: TRBV11-3
D gene: NA
CDR3 length: 14

CDR3 DNA: TGTGCCTGGAGTGGAAGCGGTTTCCATGAGCAGTTCTTC
CDR3 protein: CAWSGSGFHEQFF
clone size: once
J gene: TRBJ2-1
V gene: TRBV30
D gene: NA
CDR3 length: 13

CDR3 DNA: TGTGCCAGCAGCTTAGCGCATCCAGTGCGGTGCACCTTC
CDR3 protein: CASSLAHPVRCTF
clone size: NA
J gene: TRBJ1-2
V gene: TRBV7-2
D gene: NA
CDR3 length: 13

CDR3 DNA: TGCGCCAGCAGCCTTGGACAGGGCAGCCAGCCCCAGCATTTT
CDR3 protein: CASSLGQGSQPQHF
clone size: NA
J gene: TRBJ1-5
V gene: TRBV5-1
D gene: TRBD1
CDR3 length: 14

CDR3 DNA: TGTGCCATCAGTGGCCGAGCAGGAGATACGCAGTATTTT
CDR3 protein: CAISGRAGDTQYF
clone size: NA
J gene: TRBJ2-3
V gene: TRBV6-1
D gene: NA
CDR3 length: 13

CDR3 DNA: TGTGCCAGCAGCCAAGATCTCCGACAGGGGATCCACACCTTC
CDR3 protein: CASSQDLRQGIHTF
clone size: once
J gene: TRBJ1-2
V gene: TRBV4-2
D gene: TRBD1
CDR3 length: 14

CDR3 DNA: TGTGCCAGCAGCGGGAAGGGGCCGAGTTCCTACAATGAGCAGTTCTTC
CDR3 protein: CASSGKGPSSYNEQFF
clone size: NA
J gene: TRBJ2-1
V gene: TRBV7-9
D gene: NA
CDR3 length: 16

CDR3 DNA: TGTGCCATCAGCCGGACAGGTCTTGACGGACCCCAGCATTTT
CDR3 protein: CAISRTGLDGPQHF
clone size: NA
J gene: TRBJ1-5
V gene: TRBV10-3
D gene: TRBD1
CDR3 length: 14